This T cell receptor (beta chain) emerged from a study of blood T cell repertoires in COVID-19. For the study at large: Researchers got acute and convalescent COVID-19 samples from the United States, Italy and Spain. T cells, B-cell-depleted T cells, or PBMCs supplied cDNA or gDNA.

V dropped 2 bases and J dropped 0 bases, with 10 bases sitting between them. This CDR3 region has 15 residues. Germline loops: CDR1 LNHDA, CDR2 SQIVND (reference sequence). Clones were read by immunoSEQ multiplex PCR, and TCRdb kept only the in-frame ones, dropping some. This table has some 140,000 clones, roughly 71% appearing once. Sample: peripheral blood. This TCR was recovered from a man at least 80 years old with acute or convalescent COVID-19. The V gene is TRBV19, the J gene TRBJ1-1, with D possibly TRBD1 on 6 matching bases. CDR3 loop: CASSISGAMNTEAFF. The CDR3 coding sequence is TGTGCCAGTAGTATATCAGGGGCGATGAACACTGAAGCTTTCTTT.